One and the same sample provided the 26 T cell receptor beta chains below, sequenced in a study of blood T cell repertoires in COVID-19. Assay: immunoSEQ multiplex PCR; the TCRdb copy retains only in-frame clones and omits some. This table has 450,000 to 500,000 clones, 80% to 90% appearing once. Sequencing was performed on peripheral blood. All receptors come from a human donor in a cohort sampled during active COVID-19.

The chain employs TRBV19 and TRBJ2-1, with 9 bases fitting TRBD2. Per the germline V gene, CDR1 is LNHDA and CDR2 is SQIVND (reference sequence). The junction had 1 base not matched to a gene; V was cut back by 1 base and J by 12 bases. The CDR3 runs 12 residues. In DNA, the CDR3 is TGTGCCAGTAGTATAGGACTAGCGGTGCAGTTCTTC. This gives the protein CASSIGLAVQFF. Complete variable domain (other parts from reference TRBV19 and TRBJ2-1): DGGITQSPKYLFRKEGQNVTLSCEQNLNHDAMYWYRQDPGQGLRLIYYSQIVNDFQKGDIAEGYSVSREKKESFPLTVTSAQKNPTAFYLCASSIGLAVQFFGPGTRLTVL.

This chain connects TRBV29-1 to TRBJ2-1; 13 bases match TRBD2. The ends lost 6 bases at V and 5 bases at J; junction bases unmatched: 7. Germline CDR1 is SQVTM and CDR2 is ANQGSEA. The CDR3 is made up of 15 amino acids. The CDR3 coding sequence is TGCAGCGTCGGCCCGGGGACTAGCGGGAACAATGAGCAGTTCTTC. Translation: CSVGPGTSGNNEQFF.

V gene TRBV5-1 combines with J gene TRBJ2-5; 8 positions agree with TRBD2. The CDR3 sequence is 17 residues long. Trimming removed 0 bases from V and 3 bases from J; junction bases left unmatched: 10. Germline V gives CDR1 SGHRS, CDR2 YFSETQ. In DNA, the CDR3 is TGCGCCAGCAGCTTGGGTAGCAGCGGGAGAGTCGAAGAGACCCAGTACTTC. Translation: CASSLGSSGRVEETQYF.

V gene TRBV4-2 combines with J gene TRBJ2-1, with D tentatively TRBD2 (6 bases). Trimming stripped 0 bases from V and 8 bases from J, with 14 bases between. Germline values: CDR1 LGHNA, CDR2 YNFKEQ. The CDR3 length is 15 residues. CDR3: CASSQESRLVYEQFF. Written as DNA, the CDR3 is TGTGCCAGCAGCCAAGAAAGTCGACTAGTTTATGAGCAGTTCTTC.

The chain has TRBV2 and TRBJ1-2, with D unclear. The CDR3 runs to 14 residues. Germline values: CDR1 SNHLY, CDR2 FYNNEI. V gave up 3 bases and J gave up 3 bases, with 11 bases separating them. CDR3: CASSDSWTDYGYTF. DNA for the CDR3: TGTGCCAGCAGTGATTCCTGGACTGACTATGGCTACACCTTC.

This clone was detected only a few times. The rearrangement uses TRBV28 and TRBJ1-1; D unresolved. The CDR3 covers 12 residues. The V gene's germline CDR1 is MDHEN and CDR2 SYDVKM. V was trimmed by 7 bases and J by 7 bases, leaving 13 bases between them. The CDR3: CASKMGGGEAFF. For the CDR3, the DNA is TGTGCCAGCAAGATGGGTGGCGGTGAAGCTTTCTTT.

The V and J genes are TRBV27 and TRBJ1-2; D possibly corresponds to TRBD1 (6 bases). V was cut by 5 bases and J by 0 bases, with 13 bases left in between. CDR1 MNHEY and CDR2 SMNVEV come from the germline V gene (reference sequence). The CDR3 covers 15 residues. In DNA, the CDR3 is TGTGCCAGCAGTCTCTATCAGGGGCCTAACTATGGCTACACCTTC. Residues: CASSLYQGPNYGYTF.

The V gene is TRBV19, the J gene TRBJ2-3, with D maybe TRBD2 (6 bases). The CDR3 contains 15 residues. The V and J ends lost 10 bases and 3 bases respectively, with 20 bases between them. CDR1 is LNHDA and CDR2 is SQIVND in the germline V gene (reference sequence). This CDR3 reads CATSAGGQGTDTQYF. CDR3 bases: TGTGCCACGAGCGCCGGGGGTCAAGGGACAGATACGCAGTATTTT.

The V gene is TRBV5-1, the J gene TRBJ2-5; TRBD2 is a possible D gene (5 bases). CDR3 size: 14 residues. Germline V gene data show CDR1 as SGHRS and CDR2 as YFSETQ. Between the trimmed V and J ends, which lost 0 bases and 2 bases, there was a span of 8 bases. The CDR3 loop reads CASSLEAGQETQYF. The CDR3 DNA is TGCGCCAGCAGCTTGGAGGCGGGTCAAGAGACCCAGTACTTC. Drawing the rest from reference TRBV5-1 and TRBJ2-5, the complete variable domain is KAGVTQTPRYLIKTRGQQVTLSCSPISGHRSVSWYQQTPGQGLQFLFEYFSETQRNKGNFPGRFSGRQFSNSRSEMNVSTLELGDSALYLCASSLEAGQETQYFGPGTRLLVL.

The chain is built from TRBV11-2 and TRBJ2-5, with 8 bases identical to TRBD1. The CDR3 runs to 16 residues. The V gene end was trimmed by 3 bases and the J gene end by 2 bases; junction bases not matched to a gene: 8. From germline, CDR1 is SGHAT and CDR2 FQNNGV. This CDR3 reads CASSLGQAFGQETQYF. The CDR3, as DNA: TGTGCCAGCAGCTTGGGACAGGCCTTCGGACAAGAGACCCAGTACTTC.

The V call is TRBV28, the J call TRBJ2-5, with TRBD1 matching 9 bases. Germline V gene sequence: CDR1 MDHEN, CDR2 SYDVKM. The trim removed 7 bases at V and 3 bases at J, leaving 12 bases unmatched. The CDR3 contains 16 residues. The CDR3 spells CASTDIRDRDEETQYF. Here the CDR3 DNA reads TGTGCCAGCACCGATATCAGGGACAGGGATGAAGAGACCCAGTACTTC.

The genes are TRBV3-1 (or the pseudogene TRBV3-2) and TRBJ2-2; TRBD2 agrees at 16 bases. Per germline, CDR1 LGHDT and CDR2 YNNKEL (reference sequence). V shed 1 base, J shed 1 base, and the junction held 6 bases outside the gene matches. The CDR3 extends over 20 amino acids. CDR3 DNA: TGTGCCAGCAGCCAAGCCGGGACTAGCGGGAGGGTAAGGAACACCGGGGAGCTGTTTTTT. Protein product: CASSQAGTSGRVRNTGELFF.

V gene TRBV18 combines with J gene TRBJ2-3; no definite D call. V shed 0 bases and J shed 3 bases, with 4 bases lying between them. CDR3 size: 13 residues. CDR1 and CDR2 (germline): KGHSH, LQKENI. CDR3 in amino acids: CASSPPETDTQYF. Here the CDR3 DNA reads TGTGCCAGCTCACCACCGGAGACAGATACGCAGTATTTT.

The chain combines TRBV9 with TRBJ1-4; D is uncertain. Trimming removed 1 base from V and 6 bases from J, with 19 bases in between. CDR3 length: 17 residues. Per germline, CDR1 SGDLS and CDR2 YYNGEE. The CDR3, as DNA: TGTGCCAGCAGCGTAAGCCCCGCGGGCTTTCGGGATGAAAAACTGTTTTTT. The encoded protein is CASSVSPAGFRDEKLFF. Full variable domain (rest looked up from reference TRBV9 and TRBJ1-4): DSGVTQTPKHLITATGQRVTLRCSPRSGDLSVYWYQQSLDQGLQFLIQYYNGEERAKGNILERFSAQQFPDLHSELNLSSLELGDSALYFCASSVSPAGFRDEKLFFGSGTQLSVL.

This chain connects TRBV29-1 to TRBJ1-1; perhaps TRBD1 as D (5 bases). The CDR3 contains 14 residues. The germline V and J ends were trimmed by 6 bases and 5 bases, with 19 bases remaining between them. CDR1 SQVTM and CDR2 ANQGSEA come from the germline V gene. CDR3 nucleotide sequence: TGCAGCGTCCTCGTAAGCACCCGGGGGACTGAAGCTTTCTTT. This codes for CSVLVSTRGTEAFF. The full variable domain, completed using reference TRBV29-1 and TRBJ1-1, is SAVISQKPSRDICQRGTSLTIQCQVDSQVTMMFWYRQQPGQSLTLIATANQGSEATYESGFVIDKFPISRPNLTFSTLTVSNMSPEDSSIYLCSVLVSTRGTEAFFGQGTRLTVV.

This clone was seen just once. The chain carries TRBV21-1 and TRBJ1-5. TRBV21-1 is assigned pseudogene status. This CDR3 is 10 amino acids long. CDR3 sequence: CATIDQPQHF. In nucleotides, the CDR3 is TGTGCCACCATAGATCAGCCCCAGCATTTT.

In this sample, this clone turned up a few times. The chain joins TRBV4-3 to TRBJ2-2; tentative D call: TRBD1 (5 bases). The V end lost 0 bases, the J end lost 5 bases, and 13 bases lay between the germline ends. The CDR3 spans 16 residues. The germline V gene encodes CDR1 LGHNA and CDR2 YSLEER. The CDR3 loop is CASSQEWGVGTGELFF. CDR3 nucleotides: TGCGCCAGCAGCCAAGAATGGGGCGTAGGGACCGGGGAGCTGTTTTTT.

J is TRBJ1-5 and V is TRBV28, with 7 bases that match TRBD1. This CDR3 has 17 residues. V shed 3 bases and J 0 bases; nucleotides not matched to a gene: 8. Germline CDR1 reads MDHEN; CDR2 reads SYDVKM. As DNA, the CDR3 is TGTGCCAGCAGTTTGGACAGGTGGAATTATAGCAATCAGCCCCAGCATTTT. This translates into CASSLDRWNYSNQPQHF.

The chain recombines TRBV30 with TRBJ2-7; D might be TRBD1 (5 bases). V dropped 1 base and J dropped 3 bases, with 16 bases sitting between them. This CDR3 region has 15 residues. Germline assignment: CDR1 GTSNPN and CDR2 SVGIG (reference sequence). The DNA of the CDR3 is TGTGCCTGGAGTGAGCCCGGCAGGGCCGGCTACGAGCAGTACTTC. Its translation is CAWSEPGRAGYEQYF.

A single count supports this clone. This chain connects TRBV6-2 or TRBV6-3 to TRBJ1-1, with D possibly TRBD1 on 5 matching bases. The CDR3 has 13 amino acids. CDR1 is MNHEY, CDR2 SVGEGT, per germline. The ends were cut back, 5 bases at V and 6 bases at J, with 13 bases in the middle. The CDR3 loop is CASSPWGGAEAFF. The CDR3 region has the DNA TGTGCCAGCAGTCCCTGGGGGGGGGCTGAAGCTTTCTTT.

The gene calls are TRBV10-3 and TRBJ1-4, with 7 bases aligning to TRBD1. The junction had 15 bases not matched to a gene; V was cut back by 10 bases and J by 7 bases. The CDR3 sequence is 15 residues long. Germline assignment: CDR1 ENHRY and CDR2 SYGVKD. CDR3 sequence: CATQAQRQGVEKLFF. The CDR3 nucleotides are TGTGCCACCCAAGCACAGCGACAGGGCGTTGAAAAACTGTTTTTT.

The chain recombines TRBV6-5 with TRBJ2-7; TRBD1 matches at 9 bases. V gave up 4 bases and J gave up 8 bases; unmatched junction bases: 9. CDR3 length: 14 residues. Germline values: CDR1 MNHEY, CDR2 SVGAGI. The CDR3 DNA reads TGTGCCAGCAGTTGGGGACAGGGTTCCGCCAAGCAGTACTTC. Protein sequence: CASSWGQGSAKQYF.

This rearrangement joins TRBV7-9 to TRBJ1-1, with D possibly TRBD1 on 6 matching bases. The CDR3 runs to 14 residues. From germline, CDR1 is SEHNR and CDR2 FQNEAQ (reference sequence). Deletions cut 3 bases from V and 0 bases from J, with 8 bases between. The CDR3 region has the DNA TGTGCCAGCAGCTTTACAGGGTTGAACACTGAAGCTTTCTTT. This codes for CASSFTGLNTEAFF. The full variable domain, with the rest looked up from reference TRBV7-9 and TRBJ1-1, is DTGVSQNPRHKITKRGQNVTFRCDPISEHNRLYWYRQTLGQGPEFLTYFQNEAQLEKSRLLSDRFSAERPKGSFSTLEIQRTEQGDSAMYLCASSFTGLNTEAFFGQGTRLTVV.

V gene TRBV5-1 combines with J gene TRBJ2-7; 7 bases align to TRBD1. Germline CDR1 and CDR2: SGHRS and YFSETQ. Trimming took 3 bases from V and 3 from J; bases not matched to a gene: 6. This CDR3 has 14 amino acids. The CDR3 DNA sequence: TGCGCCAGCAGCTCTCGGGACAGAGGCTACGAGCAGTACTTC. As protein: CASSSRDRGYEQYF. Variable domain in full (rest from reference TRBV5-1 and TRBJ2-7): KAGVTQTPRYLIKTRGQQVTLSCSPISGHRSVSWYQQTPGQGLQFLFEYFSETQRNKGNFPGRFSGRQFSNSRSEMNVSTLELGDSALYLCASSSRDRGYEQYFGPGTRLTVT.

In this sample, this clone turned up once. The J gene is TRBJ2-7, the V gene TRBV7-2, with 9 nucleotides matching TRBD2. V was pared by 3 bases and J by 5 bases, with 11 bases of the junction left unmatched. CDR3 length: 16 amino acids. The germline gives CDR1 SGHTA, CDR2 FQGNSA. Written as DNA, the CDR3 is TGTGCCAGCAGCTTCCGCCACCCGCGGGAGGGCCACGAGCAGTACTTC. Translating it yields CASSFRHPREGHEQYF.

The gene calls are TRBV30 and TRBJ1-2; 7 bases are a match to TRBD1. With V trimmed by 2 bases and J by 4 bases, 10 bases remained unmatched. The CDR3 runs 15 residues. In germline, CDR1 is GTSNPN, CDR2 SVGIG (reference sequence). This CDR3 reads CAWSPPTGIPYGYTF. The CDR3 nucleotides are TGTGCCTGGAGTCCCCCGACAGGGATCCCCTATGGCTACACCTTC. Filled out from reference TRBV30 and TRBJ1-2, the complete variable domain reads SQTIHQWPATLVQPVGSPLSLECTVEGTSNPNLYWYRQAAGRGLQLLFYSVGIGQISSEVPQNLSASRPQDRQFILSSKKLLLSDSGFYLCAWSPPTGIPYGYTFGSGTRLTVV.